The table lists the clone carrying this T cell receptor beta chain with many counts. Its specificity is not known. This sample stems from a study of read filtering for tumor transcriptome and immune sequencing. Study-level background: Transcriptome libraries were built from DNase-treated RNA.

CDR1 and CDR2 (germline): LNHNV, YYDKDF (reference sequence). The CDR3 contains 17 residues. The J segment lost 1 base and the V segment lost 5 bases, leaving 7 bases of the junction unmatched. Overall study findings and caveats: Dropping single-read clonotypes raised IR-seq and RNA-seq shared-clonotype correlation.

The library was built from around 400 ng RNA with molecular barcoded adaptors for alpha/delta and beta/gamma chains. Using its own MiXCR run on the reads, TCRdb lists one record per CDR3 protein. Found here are tens of thousands of distinct CDR3 sequences, around 21% of them singletons; the top ten hold about 14%. The sequencing input was a population of CD138-negative cells sorted from bone marrow. The chain recombines TRBV15 with TRBJ2-5; 13 bases match TRBD2. This clonotype was obtained from a donor over 35 with multiple myeloma. The CDR3 DNA reads as TGTGCCACCAGCCCGACTAGCGGGAGGACGAGCCAAGAGACCCAGTACTTC. Translating it yields CATSPTSGRTSQETQYF.